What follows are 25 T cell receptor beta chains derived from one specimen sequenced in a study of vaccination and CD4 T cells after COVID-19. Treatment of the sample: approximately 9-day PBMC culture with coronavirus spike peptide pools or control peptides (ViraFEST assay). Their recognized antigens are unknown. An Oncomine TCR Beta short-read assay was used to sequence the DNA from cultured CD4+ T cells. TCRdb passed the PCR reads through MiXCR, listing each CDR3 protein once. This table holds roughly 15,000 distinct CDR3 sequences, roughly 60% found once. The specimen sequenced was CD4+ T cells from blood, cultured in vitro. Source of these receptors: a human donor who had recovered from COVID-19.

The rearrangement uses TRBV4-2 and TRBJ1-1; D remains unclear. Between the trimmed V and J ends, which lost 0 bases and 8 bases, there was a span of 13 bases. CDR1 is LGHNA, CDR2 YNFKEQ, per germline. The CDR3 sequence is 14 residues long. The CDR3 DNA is TGTGCCAGCAGCCAAGATCTAGTCAGGAGAGAAGCTTTCTTT. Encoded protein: CASSQDLVRREAFF.

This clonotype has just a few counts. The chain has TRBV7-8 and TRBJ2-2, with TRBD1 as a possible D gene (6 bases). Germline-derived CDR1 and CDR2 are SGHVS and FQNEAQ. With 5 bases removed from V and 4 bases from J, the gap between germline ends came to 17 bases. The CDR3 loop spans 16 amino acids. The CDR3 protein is CASSPQQGPGTGELFF. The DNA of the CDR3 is TGTGCCAGCAGCCCCCAGCAGGGGCCGGGCACCGGGGAGCTGTTTTTT.

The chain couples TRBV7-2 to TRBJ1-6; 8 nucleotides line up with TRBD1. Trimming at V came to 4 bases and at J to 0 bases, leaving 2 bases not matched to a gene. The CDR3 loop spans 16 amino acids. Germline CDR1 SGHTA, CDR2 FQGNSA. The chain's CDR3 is CASSSGQGSYNSPLHF. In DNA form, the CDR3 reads TGTGCCAGCAGCTCCGGACAGGGCTCCTATAATTCACCCCTCCACTTT. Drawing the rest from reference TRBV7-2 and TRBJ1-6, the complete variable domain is GAGVSQSPSNKVTEKGKDVELRCDPISGHTALYWYRQSLGQGLEFLIYFQGNSAPDKSGLPSDRFSAERTGGSVSTLTIQRTQQEDSAVYLCASSSGQGSYNSPLHFGNGTRLTVT.

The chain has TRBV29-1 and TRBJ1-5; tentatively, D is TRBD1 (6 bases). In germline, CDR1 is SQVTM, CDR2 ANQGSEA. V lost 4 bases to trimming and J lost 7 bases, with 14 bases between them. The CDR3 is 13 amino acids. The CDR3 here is CSVVPGVGQPQHF. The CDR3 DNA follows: TGCAGCGTTGTCCCAGGGGTCGGGCAGCCCCAGCATTTT.

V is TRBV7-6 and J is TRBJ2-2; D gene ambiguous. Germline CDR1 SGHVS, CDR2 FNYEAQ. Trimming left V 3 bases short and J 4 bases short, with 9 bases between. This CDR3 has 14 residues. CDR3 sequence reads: CASSFFLGTGELFF. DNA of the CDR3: TGTGCCAGCAGCTTTTTTCTGGGCACCGGGGAGCTGTTTTTT.

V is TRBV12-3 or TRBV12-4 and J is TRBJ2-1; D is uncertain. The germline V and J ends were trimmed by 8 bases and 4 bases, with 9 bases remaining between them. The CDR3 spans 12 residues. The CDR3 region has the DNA TGTGCCAGCGGACCGAGGTACAATGAGCAGTTCTTC. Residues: CASGPRYNEQFF.

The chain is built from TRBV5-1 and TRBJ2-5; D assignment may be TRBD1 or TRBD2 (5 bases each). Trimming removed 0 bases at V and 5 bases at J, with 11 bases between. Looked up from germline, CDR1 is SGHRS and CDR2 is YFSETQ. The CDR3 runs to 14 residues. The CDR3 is CASSLDGGEETQYF. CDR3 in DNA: TGCGCCAGCAGCTTGGATGGGGGAGAGGAGACCCAGTACTTC. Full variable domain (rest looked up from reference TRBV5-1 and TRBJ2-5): KAGVTQTPRYLIKTRGQQVTLSCSPISGHRSVSWYQQTPGQGLQFLFEYFSETQRNKGNFPGRFSGRQFSNSRSEMNVSTLELGDSALYLCASSLDGGEETQYFGPGTRLLVL.

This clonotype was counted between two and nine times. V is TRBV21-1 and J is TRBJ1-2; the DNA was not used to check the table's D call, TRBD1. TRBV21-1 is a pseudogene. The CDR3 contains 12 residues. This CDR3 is CARPPGAYGYTF. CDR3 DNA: TGTGCCAGGCCTCCCGGGGCCTATGGCTACACCTTC.

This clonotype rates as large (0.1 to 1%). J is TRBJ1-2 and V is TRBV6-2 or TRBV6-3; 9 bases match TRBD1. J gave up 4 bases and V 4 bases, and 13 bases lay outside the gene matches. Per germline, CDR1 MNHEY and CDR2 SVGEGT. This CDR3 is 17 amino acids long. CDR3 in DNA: TGTGCCAGCAGTTCCCCTCCATTACCGGGACAGGGCTATGGCTACACCTTC. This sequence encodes CASSSPPLPGQGYGYTF.

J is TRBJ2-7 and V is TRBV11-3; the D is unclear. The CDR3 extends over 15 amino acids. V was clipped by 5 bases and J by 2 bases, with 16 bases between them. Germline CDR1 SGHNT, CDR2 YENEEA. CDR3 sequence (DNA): TGTGCCAGCAGCCTTACCCGATACGCCCCCTACGAGCAGTACTTC. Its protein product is CASSLTRYAPYEQYF.

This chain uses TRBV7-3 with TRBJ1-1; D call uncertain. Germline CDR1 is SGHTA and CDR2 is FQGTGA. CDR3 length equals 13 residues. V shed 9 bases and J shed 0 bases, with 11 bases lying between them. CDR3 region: CARAHSMNTEAFF. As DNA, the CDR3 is TGTGCCAGGGCGCACAGTATGAACACTGAAGCTTTCTTT. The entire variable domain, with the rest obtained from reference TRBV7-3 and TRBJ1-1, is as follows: GAGVSQTPSNKVTEKGKYVELRCDPISGHTALYWYRQSLGQGPEFLIYFQGTGAADDSGLPNDRFFAVRPEGSVSTLKIQRTERGDSAVYLCARAHSMNTEAFFGQGTRLTVV.

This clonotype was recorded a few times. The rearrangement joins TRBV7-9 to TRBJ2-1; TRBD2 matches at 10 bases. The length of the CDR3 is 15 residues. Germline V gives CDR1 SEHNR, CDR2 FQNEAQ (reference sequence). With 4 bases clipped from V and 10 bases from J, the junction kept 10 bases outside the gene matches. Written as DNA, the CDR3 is TGTGCCAGCAGCTCGCCCGGACTAGCGGCCCCAGAGCAGTTCTTC. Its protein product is CASSSPGLAAPEQFF.

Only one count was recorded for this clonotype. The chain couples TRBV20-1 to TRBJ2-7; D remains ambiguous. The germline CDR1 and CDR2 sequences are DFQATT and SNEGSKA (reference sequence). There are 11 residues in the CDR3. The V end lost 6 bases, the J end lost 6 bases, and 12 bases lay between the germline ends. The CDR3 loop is CSAKDVGEQYF. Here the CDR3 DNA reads TGCAGTGCCAAAGACGTGGGCGAGCAGTACTTC.

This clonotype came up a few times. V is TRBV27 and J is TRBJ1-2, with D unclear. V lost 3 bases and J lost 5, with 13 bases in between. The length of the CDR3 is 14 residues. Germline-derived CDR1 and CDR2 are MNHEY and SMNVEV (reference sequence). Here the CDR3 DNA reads TGTGCCAGCAGTTTGGCGGGAGATTGGTATGGCTACACCTTC. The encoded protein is CASSLAGDWYGYTF.

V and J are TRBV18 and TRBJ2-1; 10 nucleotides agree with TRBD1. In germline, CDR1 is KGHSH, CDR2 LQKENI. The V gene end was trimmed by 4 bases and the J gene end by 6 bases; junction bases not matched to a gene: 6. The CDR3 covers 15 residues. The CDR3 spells CASSRQGARSNEQFF. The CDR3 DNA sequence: TGTGCCAGCTCACGACAGGGGGCGCGCAGCAATGAGCAGTTCTTC. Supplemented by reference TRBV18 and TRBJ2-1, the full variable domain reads NAGVMQNPRHLVRRRGQEARLRCSPMKGHSHVYWYRQLPEEGLKFMVYLQKENIIDESGMPKERFSAEFPKEGPSILRIQQVVRGDSAAYFCASSRQGARSNEQFFGPGTRLTVL.

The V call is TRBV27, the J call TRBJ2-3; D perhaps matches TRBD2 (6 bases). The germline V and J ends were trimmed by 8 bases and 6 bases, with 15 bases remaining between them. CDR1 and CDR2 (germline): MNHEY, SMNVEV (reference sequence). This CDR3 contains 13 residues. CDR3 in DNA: TGTGCCAGCCGGAGGAGGGGAATGGATACGCAGTATTTT. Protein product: CASRRRGMDTQYF.

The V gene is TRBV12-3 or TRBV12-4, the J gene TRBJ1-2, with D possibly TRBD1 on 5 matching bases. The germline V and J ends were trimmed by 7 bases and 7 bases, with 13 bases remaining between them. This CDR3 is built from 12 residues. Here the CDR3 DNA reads TGTGCCAGCACCGTTCCCGGGGGTGGCTACACCTTC. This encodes CASTVPGGGYTF.

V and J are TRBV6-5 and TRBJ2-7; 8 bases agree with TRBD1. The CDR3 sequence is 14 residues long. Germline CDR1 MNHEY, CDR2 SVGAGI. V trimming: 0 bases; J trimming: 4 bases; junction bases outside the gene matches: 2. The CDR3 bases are TGTGCCAGCAGTTACTCGACAGGGGTATACGAGCAGTACTTC. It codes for CASSYSTGVYEQYF.

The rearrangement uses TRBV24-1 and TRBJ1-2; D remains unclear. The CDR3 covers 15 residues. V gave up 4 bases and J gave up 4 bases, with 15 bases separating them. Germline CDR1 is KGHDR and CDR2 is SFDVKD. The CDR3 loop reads CATSDPNSESYGYTF. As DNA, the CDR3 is TGTGCCACCAGTGACCCCAACTCGGAAAGCTATGGCTACACCTTC.

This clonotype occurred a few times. Here the CDR3 DNA reads TGTGCCAGCAGCGGCTCCCTGGGATACGGGATGGGCGGCTACACCTTC. This sequence encodes CASSGSLGYGMGGYTF. J is TRBJ1-2 and V is TRBV7-8, with D unclear. The germline CDR1 and CDR2 sequences are SGHVS and FQNEAQ. The CDR3 runs 16 residues. V lost 5 bases, J lost 8 bases, and 24 bases lay in between.

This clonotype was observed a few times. The CDR3 bases are TGCGCCAGCAGCCCGCTCGGCGGGAATAATCAGCCCCAGCATTTT. It specifies CASSPLGGNNQPQHF. The chain employs TRBV5-1 and TRBJ1-5; D unresolved. This CDR3 spans 15 amino acids. V was pared by 4 bases and J by 4 bases, with 15 bases between. Per the germline V gene, CDR1 is SGHRS and CDR2 is YFSETQ.

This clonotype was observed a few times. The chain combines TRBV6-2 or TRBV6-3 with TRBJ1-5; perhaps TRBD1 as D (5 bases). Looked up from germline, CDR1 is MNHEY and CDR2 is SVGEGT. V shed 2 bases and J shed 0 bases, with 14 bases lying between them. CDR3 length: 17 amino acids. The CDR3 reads CASSYASDSYSNQPQHF. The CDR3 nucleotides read TGTGCCAGCAGTTACGCATCCGACAGCTATAGCAATCAGCCCCAGCATTTT.

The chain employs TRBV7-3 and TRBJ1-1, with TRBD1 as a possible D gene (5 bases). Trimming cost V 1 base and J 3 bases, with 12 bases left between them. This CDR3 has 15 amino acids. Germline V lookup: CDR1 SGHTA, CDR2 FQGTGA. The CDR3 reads CASSLKPGDYTEAFF. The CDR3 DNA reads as TGTGCCAGCAGCTTAAAACCGGGGGACTACACTGAAGCTTTCTTT.

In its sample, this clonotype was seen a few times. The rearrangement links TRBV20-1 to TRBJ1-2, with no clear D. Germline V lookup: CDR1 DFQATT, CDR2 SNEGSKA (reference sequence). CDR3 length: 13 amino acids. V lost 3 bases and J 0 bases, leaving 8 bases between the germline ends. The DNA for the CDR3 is TGCAGTGCTAGTTGGGGTACTAACTATGGCTACACCTTC. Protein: CSASWGTNYGYTF.

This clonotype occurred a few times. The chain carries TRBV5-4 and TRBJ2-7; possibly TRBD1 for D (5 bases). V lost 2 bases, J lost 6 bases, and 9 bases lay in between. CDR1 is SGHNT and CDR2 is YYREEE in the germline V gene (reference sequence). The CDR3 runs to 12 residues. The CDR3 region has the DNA TGTGCCAGCAGCTTAGGGGTCGCCGAGCAGTACTTC. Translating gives CASSLGVAEQYF.